This record concerns one T cell receptor (beta chain) sequence. The antigen is undetermined. The CDR3 runs to 14 residues. CDR1 is MDHEN, CDR2 SYDVKM, per germline. These data belong to a study of monozygotic twins with inflammatory bowel disease. Total RNA was isolated from whole blood without T cell sorting. Study conclusions and caveats: No detectable difference in repertoire similarity separated concordant from discordant twins, possibly as a result of limited power.

Per sample, reverse transcription was split into eight reactions. TCRdb re-called the 5' RACE reads; one entry per CDR3 protein, DNA not given. Its table records about 380,000 distinct CDR3 sequences. Material for sequencing was blood. The chain has TRBV28 and TRBJ2-7; the D gene TCRdb calls, TRBD1, cannot be checked with no DNA. The TCR comes from a human donor with ulcerative colitis or Crohn's disease, or a healthy co-twin of an affected twin (not recorded which). CDR3 region: CASVGQGSSYEQYF.